The rows below give T cell receptor beta chains drawn from one sample of a study of shared clonotypes between healthy human individuals. TCRdb's table, derived via immunoSEQ multiplex PCR, lists solely in-frame clones and lacks some. The sample yields 1.5 million to 2.5 million clones, about 95% seen once. Input material: naive CD8+ T cells sorted from blood. The receptors originated from a man aged 18-30 years in good health. Each CDR3 is given with its conserved first and last residue. Fields, in order: J gene, clone size, D gene, CDR3 length, V gene, CDR3 protein, CDR3 DNA. The D gene is left open where the match is weak. Rows give clone size only sometimes, using once, few, many, or a class for an expanded clone.

TRBJ2-5 . . 14 TRBV13 CASSDRTPQETQYF TGTGCCAGCAGCGATCGGACGCCTCAAGAGACCCAGTACTTC
TRBJ1-6 . . 14 TRBV19 CASRGGAGNSPLHF TGTGCCAGTAGGGGGGGCGCGGGCAATTCACCCCTCCACTTT
TRBJ1-1 . . 14 TRBV29-1 CSVEDLIMNTEAFF TGCAGCGTTGAAGATCTTATCATGAACACTGAAGCTTTCTTT
TRBJ1-2 . TRBD1 16 TRBV6-5 CASSYSGGDSNYGYTF TGTGCCAGCAGTTACTCGGGGGGGGACAGCAACTATGGCTACACCTTC
TRBJ2-7 . . 12 TRBV28 CASDGPSYEQYF TGTGCCAGCGACGGTCCCTCCTACGAGCAGTACTTC
TRBJ1-5 . TRBD1 14 TRBV7-9 CASSNRDSHQPQHF TGTGCCAGCAGCAACCGGGACAGTCATCAGCCCCAGCATTTT
TRBJ1-6 . . 14 TRBV7-3 CASSLTGSGSPLHF TGTGCCAGCAGCTTAACTGGGTCAGGTTCACCCCTCCACTTT
TRBJ2-2 . . 14 TRBV28 CASSSQGNTGELFF TGTGCCAGCAGTTCCCAGGGAAACACCGGGGAGCTGTTTTTT
TRBJ2-3 . . 12 TRBV11-2 CASSLALDTQYF TGTGCCAGCAGCTTAGCTCTAGATACGCAGTATTTT
TRBJ1-5 . . 12 TRBV7-7 CASSLVKQPQHF TGTGCTAGCAGCTTAGTGAAGCAGCCCCAGCATTTT
TRBJ1-1 . . 13 TRBV15 CATSGGLNTEAFF TGTGCCACCAGCGGCGGACTTAACACTGAAGCTTTCTTT
TRBJ1-1 . TRBD1 15 TRBV6-1 CASKTGGLKNTEAFF TGTGCCAGCAAAACAGGGGGCCTTAAGAACACTGAAGCTTTCTTT
TRBJ2-7 . . 11 TRBV6-1 CARQGPVEQYF TGTGCCCGTCAAGGCCCGGTCGAGCAGTACTTC
TRBJ2-4 . . 14 TRBV9 CASSSDWVGNIQYF TGTGCCAGCAGCTCGGACTGGGTTGGAAACATTCAGTACTTC
TRBJ1-1 few TRBD1 13 TRBV6-5 CASSGQGDTEAFF TGTGCCAGCAGCGGACAGGGGGACACTGAAGCTTTCTTT
TRBJ2-1 . TRBD1 14 TRBV6-1 CASNTGTGTHEQFF TGTGCCAGCAATACCGGGACAGGGACCCATGAGCAGTTCTTC
TRBJ1-1 few . 13 TRBV28 CASSFRLNTEAFF TGTGCCAGCAGCTTCCGGCTGAACACTGAAGCTTTCTTT
TRBJ2-7 . . 14 TRBV4-1 CASSPGTYNYEQYF TGCGCCAGCAGTCCCGGGACCTATAACTACGAGCAGTACTTC
TRBJ2-3 . TRBD2 18 TRBV27 CASSPGLAGFIGTDTQYF TGTGCCAGCTCCCCGGGACTAGCGGGATTCATTGGGACAGATACGCAGTATTTT
TRBJ2-2 . TRBD2 17 TRBV7-9 CASSLTSGRGNTGELFF TGTGCCAGCAGCTTAACTAGCGGGAGGGGAAACACCGGGGAGCTGTTTTTT
TRBJ2-1 once TRBD2 15 TRBV5-1 CASSYGLAGFNEQFF TGCGCCAGCAGTTACGGACTAGCGGGGTTCAATGAGCAGTTCTTC
TRBJ2-7 . . 13 TRBV19 CASSIYGPQEQYF TGTGCCAGTAGTATATACGGACCGCAGGAGCAGTACTTC
TRBJ2-7 . . 15 TRBV4-1 CASSQVEGGNYEQYF TGCGCCAGCAGCCAAGTGGAGGGTGGTAACTACGAGCAGTACTTC
TRBJ2-2 . TRBD1 17 TRBV6-1 CASSEGDRVANTGELFF TGTGCCAGCAGTGAGGGAGACAGGGTCGCGAACACCGGGGAGCTGTTTTTT
TRBJ2-2 once TRBD2 14 TRBV27 CASRGSGVTGELFF TGTGCCAGCAGAGGTAGCGGGGTTACCGGGGAGCTGTTTTTT
TRBJ1-2 . . 15 TRBV5-6 CASSLVGTDGYGYTF TGTGCCAGCAGCTTGGTCGGTACGGACGGCTATGGCTACACCTTC
TRBJ1-1 . . 13 TRBV6-6 CASSPSPDTEAFF TGTGCCAGCAGTCCCTCCCCTGACACTGAAGCTTTCTTT
TRBJ2-7 . . 16 TRBV27 CASSLSIGQVVYEQYF TGTGCCAGCAGTTTATCGATAGGACAAGTTGTTTACGAGCAGTACTTC
TRBJ1-3 . TRBD1 17 TRBV28 CASIRDRALYSGNTIYF TGTGCCAGCATCCGGGACAGGGCCCTCTACTCTGGAAACACCATATATTTT
TRBJ2-1 . . 12 TRBV29-1 CSVPGPYNEQFF TGCAGCGTGCCTGGACCCTACAATGAGCAGTTCTTC
TRBJ2-1 . . 14 TRBV27 CASSEGQSYNEQFF TGTGCCAGCAGTGAAGGACAGAGCTACAATGAGCAGTTCTTC
TRBJ2-2 once TRBD1 16 TRBV29-1 CSVGPGTGPNTGELFF TGCAGCGTGGGGCCAGGGACAGGGCCGAACACCGGGGAGCTGTTTTTT
TRBJ2-3 . TRBD2 15 TRBV4-3 CASSIGLDPTDTQYF TGCGCCAGCAGCATAGGACTAGATCCCACAGATACGCAGTATTTT
TRBJ2-1 . TRBD1 13 TRBV27 CASGTGRLNEQFF TGTGCCAGCGGGACAGGGAGGCTCAATGAGCAGTTCTTC
TRBJ1-1 . . 14 TRBV5-4 CASSLEAGEGRAFF TGTGCCAGCAGCCTGGAGGCAGGGGAGGGGAGAGCTTTCTTT
TRBJ2-5 . TRBD2 15 TRBV4-3 CASSQGLAGSETQYF TGCGCCAGCAGCCAGGGACTAGCGGGATCAGAGACCCAGTACTTC
TRBJ1-4 . TRBD1 15 TRBV9 CASSATGGVNEKLFF TGTGCCAGCAGCGCTACAGGGGGTGTTAATGAAAAACTGTTTTTT
TRBJ2-5 . TRBD2 15 TRBV2 CASSGKRLAGETQYF TGTGCCAGCAGCGGTAAAAGACTAGCGGGGGAGACCCAGTACTTC
TRBJ2-1 once . 12 TRBV25-1 CASSEGRNEQFF TGTGCCAGCAGTGAGGGACGGAATGAGCAGTTCTTC
TRBJ1-1 once . 14 TRBV27 CASTYGGTNTEAFF TGTGCCAGCACCTACGGGGGGACGAACACTGAAGCTTTCTTT
TRBJ1-4 . TRBD1 13 TRBV10-2 CASRDRAGEKLFF TGCGCCAGCAGGGACAGGGCTGGAGAAAAACTGTTTTTT
TRBJ2-1 . TRBD2 14 TRBV2 CASITSGSYNEQFF TGTGCCAGCATCACTAGCGGTTCCTACAATGAGCAGTTCTTC
TRBJ2-7 . . 11 TRBV6-1 CAVGDGYEQYF TGTGCCGTCGGGGATGGTTACGAGCAGTACTTC
TRBJ2-7 . . 15 TRBV13 CASSTGSDFSYEQYF TGTGCCAGCAGCACAGGCTCGGACTTCTCCTACGAGCAGTACTTC
TRBJ1-1 . . 17 TRBV7-2 CASSLVTGYIGTLQAFF TGTGCCAGCAGCTTAGTTACAGGCTACATAGGCACCTTACAAGCTTTCTTT
TRBJ2-1 . TRBD2 15 TRBV5-6 CASSFTSGPQWEQFF TGTGCCAGCAGCTTCACTAGCGGACCCCAATGGGAGCAGTTCTTC
TRBJ1-6 once . 19 TRBV4-3 CASSQGGSIGSSYNSPLHF TGCGCCAGCAGCCAAGGGGGGTCTATCGGGAGCTCCTATAATTCACCCCTCCACTTT
TRBJ2-2 . . 15 TRBV10-2 CASNLHTGVTGELFF TGCGCCAGCAACCTCCATACGGGGGTCACCGGGGAGCTGTTTTTT
TRBJ1-1 . . 16 TRBV19 CASSIVAGVTVAEAFF TGTGCCAGTAGTATAGTAGCAGGGGTTACTGTCGCTGAAGCTTTCTTT
TRBJ1-6 . . 13 TRBV27 CASSLSWPGSLHF TGTGCCAGCAGTTTATCGTGGCCAGGGTCCCTCCACTTT
TRBJ1-2 . TRBD1 14 TRBV5-6 CASSPQGALYGYTF TGTGCCAGCAGTCCTCAGGGGGCCCTCTATGGCTACACCTTC
TRBJ1-4 . . 11 TRBV19 CASSISEKLFF TGTGCCAGTAGTATATCTGAAAAACTGTTTTTT
TRBJ2-5 . TRBD2 14 TRBV30 CAWSDRGGIETQYF TGTGCCTGGAGTGACCGGGGGGGAATAGAGACCCAGTACTTC